Listed below are T cell receptor beta chains from one sample, sequenced in a study of T-cell memory formation after mild COVID-19. TCRdb recomputed calls from the 5' RACE reads with MiXCR, one row per CDR3 protein. The sample lists about half a million distinct CDR3 sequences, about 18% occurring once. Specimen: PBMCs or a T cell subset sorted from them (not recorded which). Source of these receptors: an adult woman who had mild COVID-19 (a few samples of this study predate the infection). Cell type and time point are not known. CDR3s include the opening cysteine and the closing phenylalanine or tryptophan. The D gene is left open where the match is weak. The size of a clone is reported for some rows only, either as once, few or many, or as a class for expanded clones.

D gene: NA; J gene: TRBJ1-2; clone size: NA; V gene: TRBV4-2; CDR3 DNA: TGTGCCAGCAGCCAAGAAGTTGGGGGGGCGGGCTATGGCTACACCTTC; CDR3 protein: CASSQEVGGAGYGYTF
D gene: TRBD2; J gene: TRBJ2-1; clone size: few; V gene: TRBV9; CDR3 DNA: TGTGCCAGCAGCGTATATATGACTAGCGGTTATAATGAGCAGTTCTTC; CDR3 protein: CASSVYMTSGYNEQFF
D gene: NA; J gene: TRBJ2-1; clone size: many; V gene: TRBV11-2; CDR3 DNA: TGCGCCAGCAGCCTCGTGACGTACAATGAGCAGTTCTTC; CDR3 protein: CASSLVTYNEQFF
D gene: NA; J gene: TRBJ2-3; clone size: NA; V gene: TRBV12-3/TRBV12-4; CDR3 DNA: TGTGCCAGCAGTTCCGGGACTTCGAGCACAGATACGCAGTATTTT; CDR3 protein: CASSSGTSSTDTQYF
D gene: NA; J gene: TRBJ2-2; clone size: few; V gene: TRBV24-1; CDR3 DNA: TGTGCCACCGGGGGACGGATGAACACCGGGGAGCTGTTTTTT; CDR3 protein: CATGGRMNTGELFF
D gene: TRBD2; J gene: TRBJ2-1; clone size: NA; V gene: TRBV5-5; CDR3 DNA: TGTGCCAGCAGCATACTAGCGGGAGGGCCGGGCAATGAGCAGTTCTTC; CDR3 protein: CASSILAGGPGNEQFF
D gene: TRBD1; J gene: TRBJ1-1; clone size: NA; V gene: TRBV30; CDR3 DNA: TGTGCCTGGAGTGCAGGGACAGGGGGCATATCAGCTTTCTTT; CDR3 protein: CAWSAGTGGISAFF
D gene: NA; J gene: TRBJ1-4; clone size: NA; V gene: TRBV9; CDR3 DNA: TGTGCCAGCAGCTTCCAGGACAGTAATGAAAAACTGTTTTTT; CDR3 protein: CASSFQDSNEKLFF
D gene: NA; J gene: TRBJ2-2; clone size: few; V gene: TRBV6-6; CDR3 DNA: TGTGCCAGCACCGACGGGAAGCTAGGCCAGAAGAACACCGGGGAGCTGTTTTTT; CDR3 protein: CASTDGKLGQKNTGELFF
D gene: NA; J gene: TRBJ2-1; clone size: NA; V gene: TRBV7-3; CDR3 DNA: TGTGCCAGCAGCCCTGCAGGCGGCAATGAGCAGTTCTTC; CDR3 protein: CASSPAGGNEQFF
D gene: TRBD1; J gene: TRBJ1-1; clone size: few; V gene: TRBV20-1; CDR3 DNA: TGCAGTGCTTTTAAAGGGACAGAGAACACTGAAGCTTTCTTT; CDR3 protein: CSAFKGTENTEAFF
D gene: NA; J gene: TRBJ1-4; clone size: once; V gene: TRBV6-5; CDR3 DNA: TGTGCCAGCGCCCGGACACTGAATGAAAAACTGTTTTTT; CDR3 protein: CASARTLNEKLFF
D gene: TRBD1; J gene: TRBJ2-7; clone size: NA; V gene: TRBV6-5; CDR3 DNA: TGTGCCAGCAGTTACTCGGGACAGCTATACGAGCAGTACTTC; CDR3 protein: CASSYSGQLYEQYF
D gene: TRBD1; J gene: TRBJ1-2; clone size: NA; V gene: TRBV2; CDR3 DNA: TGTGCCAGCTTCGAGGGGAGGGGGCTTTTTGTTTCTGACTACGGCTACACCTTC; CDR3 protein: CASFEGRGLFVSDYGYTF
D gene: TRBD2; J gene: TRBJ2-3; clone size: NA; V gene: TRBV3-1; CDR3 DNA: TGTGCCAGCAGCCAAGTTAGCGGGGTTTCGGCAGATACGCAGTATTTT; CDR3 protein: CASSQVSGVSADTQYF
D gene: NA; J gene: TRBJ2-2; clone size: NA; V gene: TRBV18; CDR3 DNA: TGTGCCAGCTCACCACGGGGCACAGCGAACACCGGGGAGCTGTTTTTT; CDR3 protein: CASSPRGTANTGELFF
D gene: NA; J gene: TRBJ1-1; clone size: NA; V gene: TRBV19; CDR3 DNA: TGTGCCAGTGTGCAGAGGGGGGGACAGAACACTGAAGCTTTCTTT; CDR3 protein: CASVQRGGQNTEAFF
D gene: TRBD1; J gene: TRBJ1-6; clone size: few; V gene: TRBV27; CDR3 DNA: TGTGCCACCAAGGACAGGGGAGAGTCACCCCTCCACTTT; CDR3 protein: CATKDRGESPLHF
D gene: NA; J gene: TRBJ2-1; clone size: few; V gene: TRBV7-3; CDR3 DNA: TGTGCCAGCAGCTTAAAACACACGGGTGAGCAGTTCTTC; CDR3 protein: CASSLKHTGEQFF
D gene: TRBD1; J gene: TRBJ1-2; clone size: NA; V gene: TRBV4-2; CDR3 DNA: TGTGCCAGCAGCCAAGACCCCAGGGGGCCTAACTATGGCTACACCTTC; CDR3 protein: CASSQDPRGPNYGYTF
D gene: NA; J gene: TRBJ1-3; clone size: few; V gene: TRBV7-8; CDR3 DNA: TGTGCCAGCAGCTTAGGTTTGGGTTCTGGAAACACCATATATTTT; CDR3 protein: CASSLGLGSGNTIYF
D gene: NA; J gene: TRBJ2-5; clone size: few; V gene: TRBV24-1; CDR3 DNA: TGTGCCACCAGTGAATGGGGGCGAGAGACCCAGTACTTC; CDR3 protein: CATSEWGRETQYF
D gene: TRBD2; J gene: TRBJ2-3; clone size: few; V gene: TRBV5-1; CDR3 DNA: TGCGCCAGCAGCTCAAGGACTAGCGGAGGGGATACGCAGTATTTT; CDR3 protein: CASSSRTSGGDTQYF
D gene: NA; J gene: TRBJ2-2; clone size: NA; V gene: TRBV20-1; CDR3 DNA: TGCAGTGCTAGAGATGGCTACACCGCGAGCACCGGGGAGCTGTTTTTT; CDR3 protein: CSARDGYTASTGELFF
D gene: TRBD1; J gene: TRBJ1-3; clone size: NA; V gene: TRBV6-1; CDR3 DNA: TGTGCCAGCAGTGACCTGGGACAGCCTGGAAACACCATATATTTT; CDR3 protein: CASSDLGQPGNTIYF
D gene: TRBD2; J gene: TRBJ2-6; clone size: NA; V gene: TRBV4-3; CDR3 DNA: TGCGCCAGCAGCCAATTTGTGGCCGCGGGAGTTTCCGGGGCCAACGTCCTGACTTTC; CDR3 protein: CASSQFVAAGVSGANVLTF
D gene: TRBD2; J gene: TRBJ2-1; clone size: few; V gene: TRBV4-2; CDR3 DNA: TGTGCCAGCAGCCAAGAGGGAGCGGGGGCGACAGGTGAGCAGTTCTTC; CDR3 protein: CASSQEGAGATGEQFF
D gene: TRBD1; J gene: TRBJ2-7; clone size: few; V gene: TRBV5-5; CDR3 DNA: TGTGCCAGCAGCTCCGCAACAGGGGCCGCACTCTACGAGCAGTACTTC; CDR3 protein: CASSSATGAALYEQYF
D gene: NA; J gene: TRBJ2-7; clone size: NA; V gene: TRBV20-1; CDR3 DNA: TGCAGTGCGCCTCTCCGGGGGCGATCGAGAGAGCAGTACTTC; CDR3 protein: CSAPLRGRSREQYF
D gene: NA; J gene: TRBJ2-7; clone size: few; V gene: TRBV11-2; CDR3 DNA: TGTGCCAGCAGCTTAGATCTCGGGAACTACGAGCAGTACTTC; CDR3 protein: CASSLDLGNYEQYF
D gene: NA; J gene: TRBJ1-2; clone size: few; V gene: TRBV12-3/TRBV12-4; CDR3 DNA: TGTGCCAGCACCATTGACAGCGGCTATGGCTACACCTTC; CDR3 protein: CASTIDSGYGYTF
D gene: NA; J gene: TRBJ2-1; clone size: many; V gene: TRBV5-1; CDR3 DNA: TGCGCCAGCAGCTTGGATCTGCGGGGGCCGGGTGAGCAGTTCTTC; CDR3 protein: CASSLDLRGPGEQFF
D gene: NA; J gene: TRBJ2-1; clone size: NA; V gene: TRBV5-6; CDR3 DNA: TGTGCCAGCAGCCAAGGGGGGGACTGGACCCCCCAGTTCTTC; CDR3 protein: CASSQGGDWTPQFF
D gene: TRBD1; J gene: TRBJ1-1; clone size: NA; V gene: TRBV9; CDR3 DNA: TGTGCCAGCAGCGTAGGCTGGACAGGTGGGGGAACTGAAGCTTTCTTT; CDR3 protein: CASSVGWTGGGTEAFF
D gene: TRBD1; J gene: TRBJ2-7; clone size: many; V gene: TRBV6-2/TRBV6-3; CDR3 DNA: TGTGCCAGCAGCATCACAGGGGGCCCCTACGAGCAGTACTTC; CDR3 protein: CASSITGGPYEQYF
D gene: TRBD2; J gene: TRBJ2-7; clone size: NA; V gene: TRBV5-5; CDR3 DNA: TGTGCCAGCAGCCCCCCCCTTCGACTAGCAGGCGAGCAGTACTTC; CDR3 protein: CASSPPLRLAGEQYF
D gene: NA; J gene: TRBJ2-3; clone size: NA; V gene: TRBV13; CDR3 DNA: TGTGCCAGCTTAGAGTTCGGCGGCACAGATACGCAGTATTTT; CDR3 protein: CASLEFGGTDTQYF
D gene: NA; J gene: TRBJ2-5; clone size: few; V gene: TRBV5-1; CDR3 DNA: TGCGCCAGCAGCTTGGAGGGGGGCGAAGAGACCCAGTACTTC; CDR3 protein: CASSLEGGEETQYF
D gene: NA; J gene: TRBJ1-1; clone size: NA; V gene: TRBV19; CDR3 DNA: TGTGCCAGTAGTAAACCCACGGGGGGCGTCGGGAACACTGAAGCTTTCTTT; CDR3 protein: CASSKPTGGVGNTEAFF
D gene: TRBD1; J gene: TRBJ2-7; clone size: few; V gene: TRBV7-9; CDR3 DNA: TGTGCCAGCAGCCAAGGACAGGCGCCTGGCGAGCAGTACTTC; CDR3 protein: CASSQGQAPGEQYF
D gene: NA; J gene: TRBJ1-1; clone size: few; V gene: TRBV7-9; CDR3 DNA: TGTGCCAGCAGCTTAGTAAGCGGTCGGGAAGCTTTCTTT; CDR3 protein: CASSLVSGREAFF
D gene: TRBD1; J gene: TRBJ2-2; clone size: few; V gene: TRBV27; CDR3 DNA: TGTGCCAGCAGTTTAACCCCTAGAAGGACAGGGATAAGCACCGGGGAGCTGTTTTTT; CDR3 protein: CASSLTPRRTGISTGELFF
D gene: NA; J gene: TRBJ2-3; clone size: few; V gene: TRBV6-6; CDR3 DNA: TGTGCCAGCAGTTACTCGACTTACAGGGCCCGGGTTGAAGATACGCAGTATTTT; CDR3 protein: CASSYSTYRARVEDTQYF
D gene: TRBD2; J gene: TRBJ2-3; clone size: few; V gene: TRBV30; CDR3 DNA: TGTGCCTGGAGTGTGGGACTAGCGGTGATCACAGATACGCAGTATTTT; CDR3 protein: CAWSVGLAVITDTQYF
D gene: NA; J gene: TRBJ2-5; clone size: few; V gene: TRBV5-1; CDR3 DNA: TGCGCCAGCAGCTTTCAATCCGGCAGCCAAGAGACCCAGTACTTC; CDR3 protein: CASSFQSGSQETQYF
D gene: TRBD1; J gene: TRBJ2-1; clone size: many; V gene: TRBV7-6; CDR3 DNA: TGTGCCAGCAGCTCCCAAACAGGGGGCTCCTACAATGAGCAGTTCTTC; CDR3 protein: CASSSQTGGSYNEQFF
D gene: NA; J gene: TRBJ2-3; clone size: few; V gene: TRBV7-9; CDR3 DNA: TGTGCCAGCAGCCAGTTCGGAGATACGCAGTATTTT; CDR3 protein: CASSQFGDTQYF
D gene: TRBD1; J gene: TRBJ2-7; clone size: few; V gene: TRBV19; CDR3 DNA: TGTGCCAGTAGTATGTTCGGGACAGTCTACGAGCAGTACTTC; CDR3 protein: CASSMFGTVYEQYF
D gene: NA; J gene: TRBJ2-2; clone size: NA; V gene: TRBV19; CDR3 DNA: TGTGCCAGTAGTATAGACGGCCGGGGCACCGGGGAGCTGTTTTTT; CDR3 protein: CASSIDGRGTGELFF
D gene: TRBD1; J gene: TRBJ2-7; clone size: NA; V gene: TRBV4-1; CDR3 DNA: TGCGCCAGCAGCCAAGACCTGGGACAGCCGTTCATCGCCTACGAGCAGTACTTC; CDR3 protein: CASSQDLGQPFIAYEQYF
D gene: TRBD1; J gene: TRBJ1-5; clone size: few; V gene: TRBV6-5; CDR3 DNA: TGTGCCAGCAGACTCCCCGGGACAGGGGGCGTCGATAGCAATCAGCCCCAGCATTTT; CDR3 protein: CASRLPGTGGVDSNQPQHF
D gene: NA; J gene: TRBJ1-2; clone size: many; V gene: TRBV12-3/TRBV12-4; CDR3 DNA: TGTGCCAGCAGCCTAACCGTGCGGGGCAGCGGCTATGGCTACACCTTC; CDR3 protein: CASSLTVRGSGYGYTF
D gene: NA; J gene: TRBJ2-5; clone size: NA; V gene: TRBV24-1; CDR3 DNA: TGTGCCACCAGTGACACGGTCGTAGGGGAGACCCAGTACTTC; CDR3 protein: CATSDTVVGETQYF
D gene: TRBD1; J gene: TRBJ2-7; clone size: NA; V gene: TRBV12-5; CDR3 DNA: TGTGCTAGTGGTTTGGCCGCAGGGGGCGCGAGCTACGAGCAGTACTTC; CDR3 protein: CASGLAAGGASYEQYF
D gene: NA; J gene: TRBJ1-5; clone size: NA; V gene: TRBV6-5; CDR3 DNA: TGTGCCAGCAGAACCTCCAGGGGAAATCAGCCCCAGCATTTT; CDR3 protein: CASRTSRGNQPQHF
D gene: TRBD2; J gene: TRBJ2-1; clone size: many; V gene: TRBV12-3/TRBV12-4; CDR3 DNA: TGTGCCAGCACTTGGACTAGCCCCAGTGAGCAGTTCTTC; CDR3 protein: CASTWTSPSEQFF
D gene: TRBD1; J gene: TRBJ2-1; clone size: many; V gene: TRBV15; CDR3 DNA: TGTGCCACCAGCAGAACCGGGACAGGCCCTTACAATGAGCAGTTCTTC; CDR3 protein: CATSRTGTGPYNEQFF